By sample share, the clone carrying this T cell receptor delta chain is medium-sized. The same CDR3 is also encoded by other DNA sequences in this sample. The entry originates in a study of gamma-delta chains in newborns, infants, children. Looked up from germline, CDR1 is GEAIGNYY and CDR2 is EKD. The junction had 13 bases not matched to a gene; V was cut back by 0 bases and J by 2 bases. The CDR3 runs 21 residues. TCRdb re-called clones from the reads using CATT. The data hold 5,500 or so delta-chain clones, with roughly 2% observed a single time. The receptor's source is a child who was a newborn, infant or young child, either healthy, febrile or measles-vaccinated (not recorded which). This sequence joins TRDV2 and TRDJ3; 9 nucleotides line up with TRDD3. Sequencing was done on a sample of blood. This CDR3 is CACDTGSWGIEPTWDTRQMFF. Here the CDR3 DNA reads TGTGCCTGTGACACCGGCTCTTGGGGGATAGAGCCCACCTGGGACACCCGACAGATGTTTTTC.